These 3 T cell receptor beta chains were sequenced from one sample in a study of technical replicates of blood from a few donors. Data came from immunoSEQ multiplex PCR; TCRdb stores just in-frame clones and leaves some out. Among roughly 80,000 clones, about 89% were seen once, and the ten largest hold less than 0.5%. The sequenced material came from T cells isolated from PBMCs. Receptor source: a human donor in good health.

The chain is built from TRBV7-9 and TRBJ1-2, with D perhaps matching TRBD1 (6 bases). CDR1 is SEHNR, CDR2 FQNEAQ, per germline (reference sequence). The CDR3 length is 12 residues. V was trimmed by 5 bases and J by 7 bases, leaving 11 bases between them. CDR3 region: CASSLQGSGYTF. The CDR3 nucleotides read TGTGCCAGCAGCCTACAGGGTTCTGGCTACACCTTC.

In DNA, the CDR3 is TGTGCCAGCAGCCACTCCCCTGACAATGAGCAGTTCTTC. Its translation is CASSHSPDNEQFF. The rearrangement links TRBV4-2 to TRBJ2-1; D remains ambiguous. The CDR3 covers 13 residues. Germline values: CDR1 LGHNA, CDR2 YNFKEQ. With 3 bases removed from V and 5 bases from J, the gap between germline ends came to 8 bases.

The CDR3 loop reads CASSPTGTSGSFKTQYF. In DNA form, the CDR3 reads TGCGCCAGCAGCCCAACCGGGACTAGCGGGAGTTTCAAGACCCAGTACTTC. The V and J genes are TRBV5-1 and TRBJ2-5; 14 bases align to TRBD2. After removal of 4 bases from V and 6 bases from J, the junction contained 11 bases not matched to a gene. The CDR3 loop spans 17 amino acids. Germline CDR1 and CDR2: SGHRS and YFSETQ.